One sample yielded the 2 T cell receptor beta chains listed below, sequenced in a study of identifying expanded T cells in peripheral blood. Clones were read by immunoSEQ multiplex PCR, and TCRdb kept only the in-frame ones, dropping some. The sample lists roughly 90,000 clones, roughly 85% occurring once. What was sequenced was blood. These receptors were collected from a person aged 18-70 years in good health.

The chain links TRBV15 to TRBJ1-1; D remains unclear. The germline V gene has CDR1 LNHNV and CDR2 YYDKDF (reference sequence). V shed 4 bases and J shed 5 bases, with 23 bases lying between them. The CDR3 is 17 residues long. For the CDR3, the DNA is TGTGCCACCAGCAAGCGAAGAGGCCCTATCCTCTGGACTGAAGCTTTCTTT. It translates to CATSKRRGPILWTEAFF. The full variable domain, its missing parts supplied by reference TRBV15 and TRBJ1-1, is DAMVIQNPRYQVTQFGKPVTLSCSQTLNHNVMYWYQQKSSQAPKLLFHYYDKDFNNEADTPDNFQSRRPNTSFCFLDIRSPGLGDTAMYLCATSKRRGPILWTEAFFGQGTRLTVV.

The genes are TRBV6-5 and TRBJ1-3, with no clear D. Germline assignment: CDR1 MNHEY and CDR2 SVGAGI. This CDR3 comprises 13 residues. V dropped 8 bases and J dropped 4 bases, with 12 bases sitting between them. CDR3 loop: CASSFTGGNTIYF. The CDR3 DNA follows: TGTGCCAGCTCGTTTACGGGGGGAAACACCATATATTTT.